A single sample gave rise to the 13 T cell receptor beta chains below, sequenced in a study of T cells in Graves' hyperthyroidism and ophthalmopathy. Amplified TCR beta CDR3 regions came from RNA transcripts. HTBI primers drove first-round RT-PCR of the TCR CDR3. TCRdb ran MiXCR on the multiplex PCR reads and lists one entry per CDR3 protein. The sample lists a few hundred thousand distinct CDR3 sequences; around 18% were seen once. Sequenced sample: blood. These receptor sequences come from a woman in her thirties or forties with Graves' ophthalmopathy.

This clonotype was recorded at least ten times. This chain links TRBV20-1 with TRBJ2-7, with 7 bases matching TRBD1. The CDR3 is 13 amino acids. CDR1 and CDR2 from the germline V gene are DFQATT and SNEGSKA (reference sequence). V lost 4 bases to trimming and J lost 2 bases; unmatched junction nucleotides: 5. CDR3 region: CSAIRGPPYEQYF. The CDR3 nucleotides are TGCAGTGCTATTAGGGGGCCTCCCTACGAGCAGTACTTC.

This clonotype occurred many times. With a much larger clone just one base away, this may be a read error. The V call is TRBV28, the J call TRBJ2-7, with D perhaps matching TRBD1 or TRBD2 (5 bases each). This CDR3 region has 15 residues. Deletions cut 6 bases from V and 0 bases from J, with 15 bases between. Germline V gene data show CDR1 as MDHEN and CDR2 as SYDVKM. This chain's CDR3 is CASRDPGPNSYEQYF. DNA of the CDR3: TGTGCCAGCAGGGACCCGGGACCGAACTCCTACGAGCAGTACTTC.

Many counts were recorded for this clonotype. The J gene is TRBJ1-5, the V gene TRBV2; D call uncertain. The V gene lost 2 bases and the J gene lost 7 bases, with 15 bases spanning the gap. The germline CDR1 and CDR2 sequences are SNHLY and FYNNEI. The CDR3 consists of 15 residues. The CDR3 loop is CASSELDPGGQPQHF. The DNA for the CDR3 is TGTGCCAGCAGTGAATTGGACCCCGGCGGCCAGCCCCAGCATTTT.

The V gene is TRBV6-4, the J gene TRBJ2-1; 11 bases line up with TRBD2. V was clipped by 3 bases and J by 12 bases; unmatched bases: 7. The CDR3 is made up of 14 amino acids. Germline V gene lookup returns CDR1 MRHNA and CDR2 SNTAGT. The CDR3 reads CASSETSGRSRQFF. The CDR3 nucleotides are TGTGCCAGCAGTGAAACTAGCGGGAGATCCCGGCAGTTCTTC.

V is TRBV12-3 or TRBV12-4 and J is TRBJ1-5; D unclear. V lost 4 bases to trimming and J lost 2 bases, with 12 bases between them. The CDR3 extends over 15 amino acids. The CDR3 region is CASSSFPMGNQPQHF. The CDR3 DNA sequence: TGTGCCAGCAGTTCGTTTCCTATGGGCAATCAGCCCCAGCATTTT.

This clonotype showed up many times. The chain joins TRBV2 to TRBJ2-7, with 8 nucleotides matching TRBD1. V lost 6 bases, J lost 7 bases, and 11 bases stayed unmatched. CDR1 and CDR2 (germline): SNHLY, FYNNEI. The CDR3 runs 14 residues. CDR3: CASRPGQGPREQYF. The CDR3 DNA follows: TGTGCCAGCAGGCCCGGACAGGGCCCTAGGGAGCAGTACTTC.

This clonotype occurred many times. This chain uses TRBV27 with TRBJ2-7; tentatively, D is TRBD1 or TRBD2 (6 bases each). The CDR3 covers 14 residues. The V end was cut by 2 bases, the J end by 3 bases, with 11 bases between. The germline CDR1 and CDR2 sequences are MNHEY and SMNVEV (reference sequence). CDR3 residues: CASSLSRGLYEQYF. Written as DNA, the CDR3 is TGTGCCAGCAGTTTAAGTCGGGGGCTCTACGAGCAGTACTTC.

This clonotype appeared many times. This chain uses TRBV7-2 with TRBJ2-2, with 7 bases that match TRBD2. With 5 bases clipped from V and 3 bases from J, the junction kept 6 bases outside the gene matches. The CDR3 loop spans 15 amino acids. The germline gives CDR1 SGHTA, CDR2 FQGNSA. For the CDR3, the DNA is TGTGCCAGCAGCCCCCGAGCGGGGTACACCGGGGAGCTGTTTTTT. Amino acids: CASSPRAGYTGELFF.

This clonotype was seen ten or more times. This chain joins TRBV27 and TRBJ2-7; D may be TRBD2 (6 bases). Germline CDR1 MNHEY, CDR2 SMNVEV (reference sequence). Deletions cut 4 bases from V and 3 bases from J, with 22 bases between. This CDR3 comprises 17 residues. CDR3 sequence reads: CASSWRAPALAIYEQYF. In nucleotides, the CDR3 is TGTGCCAGCAGTTGGCGGGCTCCGGCACTAGCTATCTACGAGCAGTACTTC.

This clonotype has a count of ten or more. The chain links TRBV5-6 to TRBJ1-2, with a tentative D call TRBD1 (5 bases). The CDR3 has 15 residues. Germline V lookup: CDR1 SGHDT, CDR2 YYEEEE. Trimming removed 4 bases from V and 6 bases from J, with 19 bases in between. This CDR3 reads CASSPRRGGKDGYTF. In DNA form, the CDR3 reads TGTGCCAGCAGCCCACGTCGCGGGGGAAAGGATGGCTACACCTTC.

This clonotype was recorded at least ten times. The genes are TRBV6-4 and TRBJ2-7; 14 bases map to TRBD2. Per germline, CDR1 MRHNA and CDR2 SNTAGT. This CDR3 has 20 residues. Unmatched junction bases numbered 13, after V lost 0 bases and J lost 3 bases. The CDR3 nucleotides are TGTGCCAGCAGTGACTCAACCGGGACTAGCGGGAGAGTGTCCTTCTACGAGCAGTACTTC. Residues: CASSDSTGTSGRVSFYEQYF.

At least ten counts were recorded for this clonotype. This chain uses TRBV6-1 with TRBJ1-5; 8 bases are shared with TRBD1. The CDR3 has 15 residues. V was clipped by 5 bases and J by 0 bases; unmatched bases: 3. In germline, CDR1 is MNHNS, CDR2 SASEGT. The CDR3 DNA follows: TGTGCCAGCAGTCCCGGACAGGGTAGCAATCAGCCCCAGCATTTT. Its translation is CASSPGQGSNQPQHF.

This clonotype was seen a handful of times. In DNA form, the CDR3 reads TGTGCCAGCAGCCAGCTAACAGGCGTCTATGGCTACACCTTC. Its protein product is CASSQLTGVYGYTF. The chain combines TRBV3-1 with TRBJ1-2; weak D call: TRBD1 (5 bases). The germline CDR1 and CDR2 sequences are LGHDT and YNNKEL (reference sequence). V lost 3 bases and J lost 4, with 12 bases in between. The CDR3 consists of 14 residues. The whole variable domain, remainder taken from reference TRBV3-1 and TRBJ1-2, is DTAVSQTPKYLVTQMGNDKSIKCEQNLGHDTMYWYKQDSKKFLKIMFSYNNKELIINETVPNRFSPKSPDKAHLNLHINSLELGDSAVYFCASSQLTGVYGYTFGSGTRLTVV.